This T cell receptor beta chain derives from a study of T-cell reconstitution after alpha-beta-depleted transplantation in children. For TCRbeta, the library was prepared with unique molecular identifiers. TCRdb fed the PCR reads into MiXCR, producing one record per CDR3 protein. The repertoire has 450,000 to 600,000 distinct CDR3 sequences, 13% of them found once; the top ten carry approximately 2%. The CDR3 loop spans 15 amino acids. Germline V gene data show CDR1 as DFQATT and CDR2 as SNEGSKA (reference sequence). Trimming at V came to 0 bases and at J to 9 bases, leaving 9 bases not matched to a gene.

This TCR came from a male patient between 5 and 17 years old who had a stem cell transplant for acute myeloid leukemia, so the T cells may come from the graft donor. The specimen was PBMCs, mostly from graft donor cells, collected 360 days after TCRalphabeta/CD19-depleted stem cell transplant. The gene calls are TRBV20-1 and TRBJ2-1; TRBD1 aligns across 9 bases. The CDR3 DNA reads TGCAGTGCTAGAGATAGGAACAGGGGGCAGGGTGAGCAGTTCTTC. Translation gives CSARDRNRGQGEQFF.